These T cell receptor beta chains were read from a single sample in a study of T cell changes during pregnancy in multiple sclerosis. Libraries were prepared by immunoSEQ multiplex PCR; TCRdb keeps only in-frame clonotypes and omits some of them. The data show some 60,000 clones, with 93% seen just once and about 1.7% held by the top ten. The source material was peripheral blood, sampled after pregnancy. The receptor source for this set is a female donor with multiple sclerosis, enrolled in a pregnancy study. CDR3s include the opening cysteine and the closing phenylalanine or tryptophan. A D gene is named only where the DNA matches it firmly.

j_call: TRBJ2-7
d_call: .
v_call: TRBV9
cdr3_nt: TGTGCCAGCAGCGTATTAATAAGGGGCGAGCAGTACTTC
cdr3_aa: CASSVLIRGEQYF

j_call: TRBJ1-4
d_call: TRBD1
v_call: TRBV7-9
cdr3_nt: TGTGCCAGCAGCCCTCGGACAGGGATCGCTAATGAAAAACTGTTTTTT
cdr3_aa: CASSPRTGIANEKLFF

j_call: TRBJ1-1
d_call: TRBD1
v_call: TRBV28
cdr3_nt: TGTGCCAGCAGACCAGGGGGCACTGAAGCTTTCTTT
cdr3_aa: CASRPGGTEAFF

j_call: TRBJ2-7
d_call: TRBD2
v_call: TRBV30
cdr3_nt: TGTGCCTGGAGTCCCTACGGACTAGCGGGGAACTACGAGCAGTACTTC
cdr3_aa: CAWSPYGLAGNYEQYF

j_call: TRBJ2-5
d_call: TRBD2
v_call: TRBV29-1
cdr3_nt: TGCAGCGTACATGGGACTAGCGGGAGGGTAGTCCAGTACTTC
cdr3_aa: CSVHGTSGRVVQYF

j_call: TRBJ2-7
d_call: TRBD2
v_call: TRBV27
cdr3_nt: TGTGCCAGCAGGCTAACTAGCGGGAGGTCCTACGAGCAGTACTTC
cdr3_aa: CASRLTSGRSYEQYF

j_call: TRBJ2-7
d_call: .
v_call: TRBV30
cdr3_nt: TGTGCCTGGAGTGTGGAGGTGAGGGAGCAGTACTTC
cdr3_aa: CAWSVEVREQYF

j_call: TRBJ2-2
d_call: .
v_call: TRBV10-2
cdr3_nt: TGCGCCAGCAGTGTGGCGGGGAACACCGGGGAGCTGTTTTTT
cdr3_aa: CASSVAGNTGELFF

j_call: TRBJ2-1
d_call: .
v_call: TRBV7-6
cdr3_nt: TGTGCCAGCAGCTTAGGGGAGGTACCCAATGAGCAGTTCTTC
cdr3_aa: CASSLGEVPNEQFF

j_call: TRBJ1-5
d_call: TRBD1
v_call: TRBV19
cdr3_nt: TGTGCCAGTAGTATGGGACAGGGAGATCAGCCCCAGCATTTT
cdr3_aa: CASSMGQGDQPQHF

j_call: TRBJ2-1
d_call: .
v_call: TRBV11-2
cdr3_nt: TGTGCCAGCAGCTCCCCCAGGCGGGGATATCGCTCCTACAATGAGCAGTTCTTC
cdr3_aa: CASSSPRRGYRSYNEQFF

j_call: TRBJ2-7
d_call: TRBD2
v_call: TRBV28
cdr3_nt: TGTGCCTCGAGGAGAACGGGAGGGCTCCACGAGCAGTACTTC
cdr3_aa: CASRRTGGLHEQYF

j_call: TRBJ1-5
d_call: .
v_call: TRBV19
cdr3_nt: TGTGCCAGTAGTATAGTTGGGGGGGGCAATCAGCCCCAGCATTTT
cdr3_aa: CASSIVGGGNQPQHF

j_call: TRBJ2-3
d_call: .
v_call: TRBV5-4
cdr3_nt: TGTGCCAGCAGCCTTAGCAGTAGCACAGATACGCAGTATTTT
cdr3_aa: CASSLSSSTDTQYF

j_call: TRBJ2-7
d_call: TRBD2
v_call: TRBV28
cdr3_nt: TGTGCCAGCAGTCGAGGGACTAGCGGGCCTATCTCCTACGAGCAGTACTTC
cdr3_aa: CASSRGTSGPISYEQYF

j_call: TRBJ2-5
d_call: TRBD1
v_call: TRBV29-1
cdr3_nt: TGCAGCGTCGGGGACAGAGACGAGACCCAGTACTTC
cdr3_aa: CSVGDRDETQYF

j_call: TRBJ1-2
d_call: TRBD1
v_call: TRBV4-3
cdr3_nt: TGCGCCAGCAGCCAAGTGACAGGACAGGCCCGCTACACCTTC
cdr3_aa: CASSQVTGQARYTF

j_call: TRBJ1-2
d_call: .
v_call: TRBV11-3
cdr3_nt: TGTGCCAGCATGGGGGACTCTAACTATGGCTACACCTTC
cdr3_aa: CASMGDSNYGYTF

j_call: TRBJ1-2
d_call: .
v_call: TRBV28
cdr3_nt: TGTGCCAGCAGCGTGGCACCAACTAACTATGGCTACACCTTC
cdr3_aa: CASSVAPTNYGYTF

j_call: TRBJ2-2
d_call: .
v_call: TRBV7-2
cdr3_nt: TGTGCCAGCAGCTTCTCGGGTGGGGAGCTGTTTTTT
cdr3_aa: CASSFSGGELFF